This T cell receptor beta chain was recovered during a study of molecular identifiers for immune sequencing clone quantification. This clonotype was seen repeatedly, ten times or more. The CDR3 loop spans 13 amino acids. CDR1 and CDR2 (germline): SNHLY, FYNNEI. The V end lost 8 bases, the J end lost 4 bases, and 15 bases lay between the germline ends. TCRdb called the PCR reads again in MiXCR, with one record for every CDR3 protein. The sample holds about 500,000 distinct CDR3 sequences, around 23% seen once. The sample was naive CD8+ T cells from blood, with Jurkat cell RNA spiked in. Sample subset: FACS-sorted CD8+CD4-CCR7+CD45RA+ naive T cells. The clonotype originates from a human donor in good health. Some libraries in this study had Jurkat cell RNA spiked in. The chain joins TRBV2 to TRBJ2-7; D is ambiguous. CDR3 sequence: CASAPGTTYEQYF. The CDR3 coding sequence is TGTGCCAGCGCCCCGGGTACTACGTACGAGCAGTACTTC.